This entry concerns a single T cell receptor beta chain. The data belong to a study of identical twins. Trimming took 6 bases from V and 8 from J; bases not matched to a gene: 10. The CDR3 is 15 amino acids. CDR1 is MNHNS, CDR2 SASEGT, per germline. TCRdb recomputed calls from the 5' RACE reads with MiXCR, one row per CDR3 protein. This sample yields about 700,000 distinct CDR3 sequences, of which less than 7% are seen a single time; around 2% belongs to the top ten. There were only healthy Caucasians among the donors. The origin of this receptor is a young man in good health. The chain carries TRBV6-1 and TRBJ2-1, with TRBD2 identical over 10 bases. Sequencing used naive T cells sorted from blood. Written as DNA, the CDR3 is TGTGCCAGCAGACGGACTAGCGGAATTGTCTATGAGCAGTTCTTC. It yields the protein CASRRTSGIVYEQFF.